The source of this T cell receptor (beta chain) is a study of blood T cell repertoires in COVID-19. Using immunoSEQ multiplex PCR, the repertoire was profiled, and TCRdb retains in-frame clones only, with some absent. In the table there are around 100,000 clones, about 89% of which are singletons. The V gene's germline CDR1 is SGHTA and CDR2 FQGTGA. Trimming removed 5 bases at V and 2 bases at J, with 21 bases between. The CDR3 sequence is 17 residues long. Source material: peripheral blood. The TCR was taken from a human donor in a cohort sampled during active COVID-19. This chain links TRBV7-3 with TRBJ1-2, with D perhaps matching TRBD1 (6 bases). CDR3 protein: CASSAVSAYRANYGYTF. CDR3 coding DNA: TGTGCCAGCAGCGCGGTATCGGCGTACAGGGCGAACTATGGCTACACCTTC.